This TCR beta chain was identified during a study of T cell responses to AZD1222 COVID-19 vaccine. This table comes from immunoSEQ multiplex PCR, and its TCRdb copy is limited to in-frame clones, with some not included. The table has over 50,000 clones, approximately 80% seen once. A remark on this clone: Its cognate antigen is unknown.

General study findings and limits: The donor cohort was predominantly white British with a female majority, and clonal diversity may have been underestimated. Baseline seropositivity characterized only six AZD1222 recipients.

In germline, CDR1 is MNHEY, CDR2 SMNVEV (reference sequence). The CDR3 totals 16 residues. Trimming left V 4 bases short and J 5 bases short, with 15 bases between. The chain recombines TRBV27 with TRBJ1-6; a possible D gene is TRBD1 (6 bases). This clonotype originated in an adult who received the AZD1222 COVID-19 vaccine. Material: peripheral blood, obtained 28 days after the second AZD1222 dose. Written as DNA, the CDR3 is TGTGCCAGCAGTTGGAGCAGCCAGGGGAATAATTCACCCCTCCACTTT. Translation: CASSWSSQGNNSPLHF.